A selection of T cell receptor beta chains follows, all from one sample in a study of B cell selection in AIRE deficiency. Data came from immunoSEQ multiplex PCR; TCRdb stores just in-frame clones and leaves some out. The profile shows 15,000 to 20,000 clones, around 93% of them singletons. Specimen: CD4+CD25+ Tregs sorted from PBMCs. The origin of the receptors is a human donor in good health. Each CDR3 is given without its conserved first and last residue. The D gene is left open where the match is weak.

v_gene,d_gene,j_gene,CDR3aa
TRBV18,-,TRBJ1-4,ASSKDGFNEKLF
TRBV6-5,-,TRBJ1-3,ASSYSDRLSGNTIY
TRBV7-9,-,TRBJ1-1,ASSLEGGATQNTEAF
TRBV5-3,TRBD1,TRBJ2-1,ARSPRQGEAYHRQF
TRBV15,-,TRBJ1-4,ATSPQGGPGEKLF
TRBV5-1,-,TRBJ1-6,ASSYSGDNSPLH
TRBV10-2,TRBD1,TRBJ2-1,ARPDRSYNEQF
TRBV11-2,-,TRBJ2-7,ASSLDPSSYEQY
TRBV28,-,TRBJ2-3,ASSLLGPRTDTQY
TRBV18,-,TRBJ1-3,ASSPGGNTIY
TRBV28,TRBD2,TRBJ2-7,ASSLSGGAYEQY
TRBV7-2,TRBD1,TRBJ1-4,ASSATTGGREKLF
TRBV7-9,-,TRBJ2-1,ASSPRGTTKKQF
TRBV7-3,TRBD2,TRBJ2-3,ASSLNGRAGDTQY
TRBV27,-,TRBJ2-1,ASSLAGFFYEQF
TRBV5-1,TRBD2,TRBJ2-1,ASSLLGLDSPQF
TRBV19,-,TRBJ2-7,ASSIAHGSYEQY
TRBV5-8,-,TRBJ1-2,ASSPGGQLNYGYT
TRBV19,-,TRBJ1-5,ASSIGGWGQPQH
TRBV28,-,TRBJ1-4,ASISGGRRGEKLF
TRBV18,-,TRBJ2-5,ASSPEVETQY
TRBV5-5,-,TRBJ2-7,ASSSSSTGIAYEQY
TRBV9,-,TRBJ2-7,ASSVVGRAGLYEQY
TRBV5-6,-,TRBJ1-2,ASSLRGREGRGYT